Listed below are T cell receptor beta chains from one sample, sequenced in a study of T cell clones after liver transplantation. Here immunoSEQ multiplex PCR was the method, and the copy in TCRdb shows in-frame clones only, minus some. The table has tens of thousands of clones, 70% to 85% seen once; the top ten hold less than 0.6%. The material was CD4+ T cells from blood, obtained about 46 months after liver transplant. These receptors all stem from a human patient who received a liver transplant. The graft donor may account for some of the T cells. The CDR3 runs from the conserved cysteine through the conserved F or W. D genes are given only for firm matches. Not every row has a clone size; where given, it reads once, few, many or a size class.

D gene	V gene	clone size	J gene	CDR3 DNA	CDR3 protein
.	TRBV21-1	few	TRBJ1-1	TGTGCCAGCAGCAAAACCGGGCCTCGATATTACACTGAAGCTTTCTTT	CASSKTGPRYYTEAFF
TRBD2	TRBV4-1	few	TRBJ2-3	TGCGCCAGCAGCCGTGGGGGACTAGCGGGAATCAGACGCACAGATACGCAGTATTTT	CASSRGGLAGIRRTDTQYF
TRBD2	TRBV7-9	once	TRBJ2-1	TGTGCCAGCAGCGCGGGACTAGCACACAATGAGCAGTTCTTC	CASSAGLAHNEQFF
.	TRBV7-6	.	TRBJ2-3	TGTGCCAGCAGCTTAGTAGGGGACACAGATACGCAGTATTTT	CASSLVGDTDTQYF
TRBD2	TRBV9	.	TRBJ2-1	TGTGCCAGCAGCACCGGACTAGCGACCAACAATGAGCAGTTCTTC	CASSTGLATNNEQFF
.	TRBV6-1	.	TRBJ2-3	TGTGCCAGCAGCCTCCTTGGACCCTCAGATACGCAGTATTTT	CASSLLGPSDTQYF
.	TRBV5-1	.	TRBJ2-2	TGCGCCAGCAGCTTGGTAGGGAACACCGGGGAGCTGTTTTTT	CASSLVGNTGELFF
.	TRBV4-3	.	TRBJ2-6	TGCGCCAGCAGCCAAGAACCCGAACACTCTGGGGCCAACGTCCTGACTTTC	CASSQEPEHSGANVLTF
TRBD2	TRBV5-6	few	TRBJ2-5	TGTGCCAGCAGCTTGGGTATGACTAGCGCCCAAGAGACCCAGTACTTC	CASSLGMTSAQETQYF
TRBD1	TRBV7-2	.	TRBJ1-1	TGTGCCAGCAGCTTAGGGGCAGGGACAGCAAGAAACACTGAAGCTTTCTTT	CASSLGAGTARNTEAFF
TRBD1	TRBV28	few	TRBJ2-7	TGTGCCAGCAAACCGCAAGGGACAGGGGTTTGGGCCGAGCAGTACTTC	CASKPQGTGVWAEQYF
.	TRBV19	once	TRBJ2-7	TGTGCCAGTAGAAGGACTGATAACTACGAGCAGTACTTC	CASRRTDNYEQYF
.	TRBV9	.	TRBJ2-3	TGTGCCAGCAGCTCGTTGTGGAAGACAGATACGCAGTATTTT	CASSSLWKTDTQYF
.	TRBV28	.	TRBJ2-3	TGTGCCAGCAGTTTTACGGGAGTCGGAACAGATACGCAGTATTTT	CASSFTGVGTDTQYF
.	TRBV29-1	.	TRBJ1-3	TGCAGCGTTACAGGACTCTCTGGAAACACCATATATTTT	CSVTGLSGNTIYF
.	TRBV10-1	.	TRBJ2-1	TGCGCCAGCAGTGAGTCTGCTAGCTCCTACAATGAGCAGTTCTTC	CASSESASSYNEQFF
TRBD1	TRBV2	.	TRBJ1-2	TGTGCCAGCAGTTACATCGGACAGGATGGCTACACCTTC	CASSYIGQDGYTF
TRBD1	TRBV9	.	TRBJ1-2	TGTGCCAGCAGCCTCAAACAACAGGGGGCTACTGGCTACACCTTC	CASSLKQQGATGYTF
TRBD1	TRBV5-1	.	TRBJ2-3	TGCGCCAGCAGCTTGGATCCGGGACAGGGAGCAGATACGCAGTATTTT	CASSLDPGQGADTQYF
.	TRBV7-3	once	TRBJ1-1	TGTGCCAGCAGCTCCCGGATGGCCACTGAAGCTTTCTTT	CASSSRMATEAFF
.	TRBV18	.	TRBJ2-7	TGTGCCAGCTCACCGACCGCAGGGCGGGAGCAGTACTTC	CASSPTAGREQYF
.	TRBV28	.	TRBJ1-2	TGTGCCAGCACGACAGAGCGTTCCTATGGCTACACCTTC	CASTTERSYGYTF
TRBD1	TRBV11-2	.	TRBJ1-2	TGTGCCAGCAGTCCCGGAGACAGGGAATCTCTGTATGGCTACACCTTC	CASSPGDRESLYGYTF
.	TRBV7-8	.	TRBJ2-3	TGTGCCAGCAGCGACCTATACAGGGAAAAGGGCACAGATACGCAGTATTTT	CASSDLYREKGTDTQYF
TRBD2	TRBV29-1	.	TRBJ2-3	TGCAGCGTTGAAGGGGTGTCTAGCGGAAGCACAGATACGCAGTATTTT	CSVEGVSSGSTDTQYF
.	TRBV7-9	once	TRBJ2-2	TGTGCCAGCAGCTTAGCCGCGGGGGAGCTGTTTTTT	CASSLAAGELFF
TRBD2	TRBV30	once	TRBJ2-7	TGTGCCTGCTGGGGGGGGTCCTACGAGCAGTACTTC	CACWGGSYEQYF
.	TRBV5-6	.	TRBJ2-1	TGTGCCAGCAGCCGCGGCGGGTGGGCTTCAAGTAATGAGCAGTTCTTC	CASSRGGWASSNEQFF
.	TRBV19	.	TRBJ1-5	TGTGCCAGTAGTATAGTGATGGGAAATCAGCCCCAGCATTTT	CASSIVMGNQPQHF
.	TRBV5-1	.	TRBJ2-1	TGCGCCAGCAGCTTCTCCGGGACTTCCTCCTACAATGAGCAGTTCTTC	CASSFSGTSSYNEQFF
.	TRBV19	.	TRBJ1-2	TGTGCCAGTAGTATCCGGGCAGGGACGAACTATGGCTACACCTTC	CASSIRAGTNYGYTF
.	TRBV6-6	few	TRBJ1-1	TGTGCCAGCAGTTACTCGTTACAAGACAGGAACACTGAAGCTTTCTTT	CASSYSLQDRNTEAFF
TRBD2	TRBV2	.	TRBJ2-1	TGTGCCAGCAGTGAATGGCGGGAGGGAGGTGAGCAGTTCTTC	CASSEWREGGEQFF
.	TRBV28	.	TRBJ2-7	TGTGCCACCGGATGGAAGTTCTACGAGCAGTACTTC	CATGWKFYEQYF
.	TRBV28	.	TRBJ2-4	TGTGCCACCACCCCCCCGAGGTTAGCCAAAAACATTCAGTACTTC	CATTPPRLAKNIQYF
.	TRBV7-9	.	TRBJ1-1	TGTGCCAGCAGTCCCAGGGAAAGCGAAGCTTTCTTT	CASSPRESEAFF
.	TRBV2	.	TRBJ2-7	TGTGCCAGCAGTGAGTTGCTCCGGGGTGAGCAGTACTTC	CASSELLRGEQYF
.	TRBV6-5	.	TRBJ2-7	TGTGCCAGCAGTTACTTGGGACAAGCCTACGAGCAGTACTTC	CASSYLGQAYEQYF
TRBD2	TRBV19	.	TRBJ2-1	TGTGCCAGTAGGCTAGCGGGAGGGCCCGATGAGCAGTTCTTC	CASRLAGGPDEQFF
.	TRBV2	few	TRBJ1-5	TGTGCCAGCAAGGGAGAGGATCAGCCCCAGCATTTT	CASKGEDQPQHF
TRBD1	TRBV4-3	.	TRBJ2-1	TGCGCCAGCAGCTTACGACAGGGCTACAATGAGCAGTTCTTC	CASSLRQGYNEQFF
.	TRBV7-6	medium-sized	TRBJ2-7	TGTGCCAGCAGCTCGGTAGGGCGGTCCTACGAGCAGTACTTC	CASSSVGRSYEQYF